This T cell receptor (beta chain) was found in a study of blood T cell repertoires in COVID-19. Looking at the study overall: The United States, Italy and Spain provided the acute and convalescent COVID-19 samples.

Trimming removed 4 bases from V and 8 bases from J, with 15 bases in between. CDR3 length: 14 amino acids. Germline V gene lookup returns CDR1 SGHRS and CDR2 YFSETQ. How the authors handled the data: From reference gene primer amplification, estimates of nucleated cell counts were derived. The protocol was immunoSEQ multiplex PCR, while the TCRdb copy is restricted to in-frame clones and leaves out a portion. The V and J calls and clone size are taken from that table; D and trimming were inferred from the DNA. This table has approximately 530,000 clones, 85% to 90% appearing once. The clonotype comes from a woman in her forties or fifties with COVID-19, enrolled during active disease. Sequenced sample: peripheral blood. V and J are TRBV5-1 and TRBJ1-4, with TRBD1 as a possible D gene (6 bases). CDR3 sequence: CASSTAGGEEKLFF. The CDR3 coding sequence is TGCGCCAGCAGCACGGCGGGGGGCGAGGAAAAACTGTTTTTT.